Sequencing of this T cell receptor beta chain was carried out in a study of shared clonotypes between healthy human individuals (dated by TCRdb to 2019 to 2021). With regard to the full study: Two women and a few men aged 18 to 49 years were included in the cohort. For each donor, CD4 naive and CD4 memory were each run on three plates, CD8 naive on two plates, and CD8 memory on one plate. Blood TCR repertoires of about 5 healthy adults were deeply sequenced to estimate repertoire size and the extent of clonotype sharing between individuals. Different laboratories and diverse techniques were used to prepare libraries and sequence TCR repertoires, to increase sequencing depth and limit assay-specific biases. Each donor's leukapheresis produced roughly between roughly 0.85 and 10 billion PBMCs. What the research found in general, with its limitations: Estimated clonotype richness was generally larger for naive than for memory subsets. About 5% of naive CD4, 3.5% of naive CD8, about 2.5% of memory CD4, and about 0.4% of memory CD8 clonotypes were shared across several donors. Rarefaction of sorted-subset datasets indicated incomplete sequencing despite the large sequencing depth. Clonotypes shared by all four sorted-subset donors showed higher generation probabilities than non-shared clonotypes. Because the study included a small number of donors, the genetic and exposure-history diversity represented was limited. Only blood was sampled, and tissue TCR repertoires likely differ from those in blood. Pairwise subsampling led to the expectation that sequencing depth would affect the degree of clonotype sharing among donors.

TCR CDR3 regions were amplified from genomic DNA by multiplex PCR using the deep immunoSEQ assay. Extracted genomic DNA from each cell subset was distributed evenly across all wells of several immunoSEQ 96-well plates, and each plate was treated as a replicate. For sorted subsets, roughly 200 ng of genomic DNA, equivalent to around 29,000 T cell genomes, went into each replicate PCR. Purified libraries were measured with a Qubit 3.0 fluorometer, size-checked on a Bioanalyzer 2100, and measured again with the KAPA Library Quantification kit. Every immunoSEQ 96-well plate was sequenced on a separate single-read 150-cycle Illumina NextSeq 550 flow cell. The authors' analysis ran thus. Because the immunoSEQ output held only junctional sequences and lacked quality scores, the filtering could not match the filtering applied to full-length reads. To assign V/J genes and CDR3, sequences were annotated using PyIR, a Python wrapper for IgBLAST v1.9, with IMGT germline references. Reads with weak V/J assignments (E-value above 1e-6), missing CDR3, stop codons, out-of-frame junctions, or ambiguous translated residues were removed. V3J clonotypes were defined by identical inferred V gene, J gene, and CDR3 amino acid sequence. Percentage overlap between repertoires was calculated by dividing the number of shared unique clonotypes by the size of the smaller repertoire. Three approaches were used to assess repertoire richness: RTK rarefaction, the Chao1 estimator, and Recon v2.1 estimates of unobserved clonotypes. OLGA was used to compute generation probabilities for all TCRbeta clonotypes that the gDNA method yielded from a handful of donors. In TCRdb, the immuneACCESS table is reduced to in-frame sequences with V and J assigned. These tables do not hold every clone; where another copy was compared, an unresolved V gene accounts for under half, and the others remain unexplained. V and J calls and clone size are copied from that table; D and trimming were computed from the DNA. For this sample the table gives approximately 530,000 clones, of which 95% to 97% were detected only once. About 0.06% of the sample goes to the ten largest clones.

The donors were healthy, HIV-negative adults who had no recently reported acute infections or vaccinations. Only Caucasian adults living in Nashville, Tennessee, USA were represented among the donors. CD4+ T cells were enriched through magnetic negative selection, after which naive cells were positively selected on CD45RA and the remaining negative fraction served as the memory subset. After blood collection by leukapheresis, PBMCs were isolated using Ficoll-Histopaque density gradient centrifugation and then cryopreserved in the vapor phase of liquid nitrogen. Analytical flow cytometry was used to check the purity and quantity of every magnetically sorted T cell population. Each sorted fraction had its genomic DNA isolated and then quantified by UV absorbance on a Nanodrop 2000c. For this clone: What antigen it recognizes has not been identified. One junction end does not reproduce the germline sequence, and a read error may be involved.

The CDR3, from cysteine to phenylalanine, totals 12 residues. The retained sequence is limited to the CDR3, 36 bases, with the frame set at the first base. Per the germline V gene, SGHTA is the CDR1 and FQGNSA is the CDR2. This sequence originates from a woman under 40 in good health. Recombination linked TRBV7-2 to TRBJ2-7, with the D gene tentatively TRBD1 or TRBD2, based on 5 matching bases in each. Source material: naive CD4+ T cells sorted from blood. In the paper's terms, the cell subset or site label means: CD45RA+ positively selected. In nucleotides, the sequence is TGTGCCAGCAACACAAACCGGGGACCGCCCGCTTTC. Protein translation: CASNTNRGPPAF. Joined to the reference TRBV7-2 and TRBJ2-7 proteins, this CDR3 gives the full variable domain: GAGVSQSPSNKVTEKGKDVELRCDPISGHTALYWYRQSLGQGLEFLIYFQGNSAPDKSGLPSDRFSAERTGGSVSTLTIQRTQQEDSAVYLCASNTNRGPPAFGPGTRLTVT.